The T cell receptor beta chain under discussion was sequenced for a study of T-cell memory formation after mild COVID-19. Losses at the gene ends were 1 base for V and 2 bases for J; bases not matched to a gene: 2. CDR1 is SGHRS and CDR2 is YFSETQ in the germline V gene. The CDR3 runs to 15 residues. In TCRdb, the 5' RACE reads were re-called with MiXCR into one record per CDR3 protein. The sample contains over 150,000 distinct CDR3 sequences, 10% to 15% of which appear only once. This clonotype was found a few times. The receptor was derived from a man between 18 and 29 years old who had mild COVID-19 (a few samples of this study predate the infection). Cell type and time point are not known. The chain couples TRBV5-1 to TRBJ2-1; 8 nucleotides line up with TRBD2. The sequencing sample was made of PBMCs or a T cell subset sorted from them (not recorded which). The CDR3 here is CASSLRGLAYNEQFF. In nucleotides, the CDR3 is TGCGCCAGCAGCTTGAGGGGACTAGCCTACAATGAGCAGTTCTTC.